This paragraph covers one TCR beta chain sequence. Original handling: Quantification of nucleated cells was approximated via reference gene primer amplification. Sequencing used immunoSEQ multiplex PCR; TCRdb keeps in-frame clones, though not all of them. The DNA gave D and trimming, while V, J and clone size come from that table. This sample has 240,000 or so clones; approximately 80% occur once, and the top ten carry 1.5% to 2%. The sample originates from a study of blood T cell repertoires in COVID-19. Germline CDR1 reads SGHTA; CDR2 reads FQGNSA. The CDR3 consists of 15 residues. With 2 bases clipped from V and 6 bases from J, the junction kept 8 bases outside the gene matches.

This TCR was recovered from a woman over 75 with acute or convalescent COVID-19. Material: peripheral blood. V usage is TRBV7-2 and J usage is TRBJ2-7; 9 positions agree with TRBD1. In DNA, the CDR3 is TGTGCCAGCAGCTTATCCGGGACAGGGTCAGGCGAGCAGTACTTC. Amino acids: CASSLSGTGSGEQYF.